This TCR beta chain was profiled in a study of metastatic and nonmetastatic thyroid tumors. This clone was picked up one time. Under the authors' procedure: Between-group CDR3 differences, defined by clinicopathological status, yielded a distant-metastasis classifier for papillary thyroid cancer. TCRdb reprocessed the PCR reads via MiXCR. These V and J calls originate from TCRdb's pipeline instead of the authors' own analysis. The top ten clones hold around an eighth of a sample with around 20,000 clones, approximately 29% of them seen once. Thyroid surgery had not been preceded by any treatment in any patient. V gave up 4 bases and J gave up 6 bases, with 24 bases separating them. Germline-derived CDR1 and CDR2 are SGHVS and FNYEAQ. The CDR3 runs 17 residues.

The V and J genes are TRBV7-6 and TRBJ1-2; TRBD1 might be the D (6 bases). The sequencing sample was made of blood. This TCR was recovered from a female donor with papillary thyroid cancer or a benign thyroid nodule (not recorded which). Some clones in this sample may be carry-over from other donors' samples. CDR3 amino acids: CASSSSPYGQSQHGYTF. CDR3 DNA: TGTGCCAGCAGCTCCTCGCCCTACGGACAGAGCCAGCATGGCTACACCTTC.